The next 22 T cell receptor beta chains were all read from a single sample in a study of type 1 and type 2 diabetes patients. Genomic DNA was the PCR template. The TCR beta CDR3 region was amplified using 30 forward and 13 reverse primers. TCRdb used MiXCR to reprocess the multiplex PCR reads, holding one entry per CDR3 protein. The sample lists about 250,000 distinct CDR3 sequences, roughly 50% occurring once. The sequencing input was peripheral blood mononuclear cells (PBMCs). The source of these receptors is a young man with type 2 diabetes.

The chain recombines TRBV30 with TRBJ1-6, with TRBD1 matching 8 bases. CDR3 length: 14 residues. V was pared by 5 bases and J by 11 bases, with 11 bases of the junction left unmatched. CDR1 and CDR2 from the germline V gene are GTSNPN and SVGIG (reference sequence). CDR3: CAWSYGGQGAPLHF. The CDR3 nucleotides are TGTGCCTGGTCGTACGGCGGACAGGGCGCACCCCTCCACTTT. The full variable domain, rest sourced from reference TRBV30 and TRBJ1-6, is SQTIHQWPATLVQPVGSPLSLECTVEGTSNPNLYWYRQAAGRGLQLLFYSVGIGQISSEVPQNLSASRPQDRQFILSSKKLLLSDSGFYLCAWSYGGQGAPLHFGNGTRLTVT.

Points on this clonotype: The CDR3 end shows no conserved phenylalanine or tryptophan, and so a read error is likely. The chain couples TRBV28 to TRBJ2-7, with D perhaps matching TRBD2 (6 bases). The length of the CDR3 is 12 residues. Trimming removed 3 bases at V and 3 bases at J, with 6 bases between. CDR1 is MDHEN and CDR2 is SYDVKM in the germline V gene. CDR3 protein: CASSLEGYEQYL. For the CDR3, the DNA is TGTGCCAGCAGTTTGGAGGGCTACGAGCAGTACCTC.

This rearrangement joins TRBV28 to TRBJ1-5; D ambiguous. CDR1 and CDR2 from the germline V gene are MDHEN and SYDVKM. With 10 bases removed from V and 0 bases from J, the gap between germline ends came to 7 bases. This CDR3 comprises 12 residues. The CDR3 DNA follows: TGTGCCAACAGCTATAGCAATCAGCCCCAGCATTTT. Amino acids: CANSYSNQPQHF.

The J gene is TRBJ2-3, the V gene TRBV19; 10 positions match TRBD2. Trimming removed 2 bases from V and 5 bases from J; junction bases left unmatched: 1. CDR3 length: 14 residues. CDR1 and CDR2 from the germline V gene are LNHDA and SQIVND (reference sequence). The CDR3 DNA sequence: TGTGCCAGTAGTATACTAGCGGGAGTAGATACGCAGTATTTT. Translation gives CASSILAGVDTQYF.

DNA for the CDR3: TGCAGTGCCGGTGCCGGGAGGACAGGGGTAGGGGTTGAAAAACTGTTTTTT. Translated: CSAGAGRTGVGVEKLFF. The V and J genes are TRBV20-1 and TRBJ1-4; 9 bases map to TRBD1. Germline lookup yields CDR1 DFQATT and CDR2 SNEGSKA (reference sequence). Losses at the gene ends were 6 bases for V and 7 bases for J; bases not matched to a gene: 18. The CDR3 consists of 17 residues.

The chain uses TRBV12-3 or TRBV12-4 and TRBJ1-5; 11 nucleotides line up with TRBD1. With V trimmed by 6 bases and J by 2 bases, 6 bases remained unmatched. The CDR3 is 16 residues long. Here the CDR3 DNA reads TGTGCCAGCAGGGAGGGGGGACAGGGGGGCAATCAGCCCCAGCATTTT. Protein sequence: CASREGGQGGNQPQHF.

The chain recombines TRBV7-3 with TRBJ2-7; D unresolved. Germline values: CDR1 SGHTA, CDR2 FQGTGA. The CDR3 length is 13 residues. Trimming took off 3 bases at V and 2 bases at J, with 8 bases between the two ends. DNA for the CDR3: TGTGCCAGCAGCTTTTTGCCGGCCTACGAGCAGTACTTC. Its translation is CASSFLPAYEQYF.

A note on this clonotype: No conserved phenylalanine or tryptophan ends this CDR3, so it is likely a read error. Here the CDR3 DNA reads TGTGCCAGCAATCCTAGGGGAGACCACTACGAGCAGTACTCC. As protein: CASNPRGDHYEQYS. J is TRBJ2-7 and V is TRBV19; D is perhaps TRBD1 or TRBD2 (5 bases each). Trimming took off 9 bases at V and 3 bases at J, with 18 bases between the two ends. Germline V gene sequence: CDR1 LNHDA, CDR2 SQIVND (reference sequence). The CDR3 loop spans 14 amino acids.

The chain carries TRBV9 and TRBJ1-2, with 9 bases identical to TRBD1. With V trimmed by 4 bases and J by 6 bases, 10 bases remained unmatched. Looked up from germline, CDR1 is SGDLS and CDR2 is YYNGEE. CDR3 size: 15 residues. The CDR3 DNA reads TGTGCCAGCAGCCCAGGGAGGCGACAGGGGGATGGCTACACCTTC. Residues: CASSPGRRQGDGYTF.

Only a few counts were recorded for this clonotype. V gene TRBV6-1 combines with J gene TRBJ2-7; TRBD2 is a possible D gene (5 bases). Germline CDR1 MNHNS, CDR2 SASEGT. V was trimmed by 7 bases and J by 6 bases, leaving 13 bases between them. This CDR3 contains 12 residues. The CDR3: CASINTGGEQYF. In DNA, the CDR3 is TGTGCCAGCATTAACACTGGAGGCGAGCAGTACTTC.

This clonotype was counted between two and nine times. The DNA of the CDR3 is TGTGCCAGCCGGGACTTAACCGACACCGGGGAGCTGTTTTTT. Amino acids: CASRDLTDTGELFF. This chain joins TRBV2 and TRBJ2-2; D might be TRBD2 (6 bases). CDR3 size: 14 residues. The germline gives CDR1 SNHLY, CDR2 FYNNEI. V was trimmed by 8 bases and J by 3 bases, leaving 13 bases between them.

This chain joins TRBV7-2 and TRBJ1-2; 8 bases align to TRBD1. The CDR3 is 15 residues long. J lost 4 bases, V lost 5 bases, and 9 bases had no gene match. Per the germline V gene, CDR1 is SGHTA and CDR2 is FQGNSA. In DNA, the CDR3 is TGTGCCAGCAGCGACGAGACAGGGGCCGCCTATGGCTACACCTTC. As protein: CASSDETGAAYGYTF.

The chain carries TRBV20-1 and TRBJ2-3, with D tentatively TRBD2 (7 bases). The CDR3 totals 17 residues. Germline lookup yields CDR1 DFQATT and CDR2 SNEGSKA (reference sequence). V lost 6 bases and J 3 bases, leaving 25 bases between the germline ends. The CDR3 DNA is TGCAGTGCCGAAGATACGTGGCAGGGGAGGGAGACAGATACGCAGTATTTT. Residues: CSAEDTWQGRETDTQYF.

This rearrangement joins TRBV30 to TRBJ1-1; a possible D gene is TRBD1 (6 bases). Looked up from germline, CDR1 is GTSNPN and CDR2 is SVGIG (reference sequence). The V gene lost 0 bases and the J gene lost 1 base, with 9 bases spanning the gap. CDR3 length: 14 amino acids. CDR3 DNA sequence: TGTGCCTGGAGTGTTCCGGGACAGAACACTGAAGCTTTCTTT. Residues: CAWSVPGQNTEAFF.

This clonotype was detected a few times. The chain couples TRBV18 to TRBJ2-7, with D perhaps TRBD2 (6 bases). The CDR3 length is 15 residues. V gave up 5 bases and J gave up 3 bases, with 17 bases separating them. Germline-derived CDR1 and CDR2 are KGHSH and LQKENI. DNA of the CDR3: TGTGCCAGCTCAACCGTCGGGGGAGACATCTACGAGCAGTACTTC. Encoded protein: CASSTVGGDIYEQYF.

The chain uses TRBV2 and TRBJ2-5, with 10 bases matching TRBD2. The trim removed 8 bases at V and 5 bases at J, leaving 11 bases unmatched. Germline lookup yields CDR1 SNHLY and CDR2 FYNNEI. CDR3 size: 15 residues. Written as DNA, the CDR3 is TGTGCCAGCGCAAAAGCGGGAGGGCCTGAGGAGACCCAGTACTTC. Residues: CASAKAGGPEETQYF.

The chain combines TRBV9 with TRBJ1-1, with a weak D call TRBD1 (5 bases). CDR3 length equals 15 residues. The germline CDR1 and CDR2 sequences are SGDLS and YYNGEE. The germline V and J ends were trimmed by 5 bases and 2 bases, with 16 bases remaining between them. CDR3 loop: CASRNSGAGNTEAFF. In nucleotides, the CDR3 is TGTGCCAGCAGGAATAGTGGGGCAGGAAACACTGAAGCTTTCTTT.

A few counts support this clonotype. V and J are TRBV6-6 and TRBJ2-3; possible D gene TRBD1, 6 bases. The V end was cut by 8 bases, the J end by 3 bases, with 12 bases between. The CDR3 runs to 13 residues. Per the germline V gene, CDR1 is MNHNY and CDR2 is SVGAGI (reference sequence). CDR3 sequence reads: CASCGRGTDTQYF. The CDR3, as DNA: TGTGCCAGCTGCGGCAGGGGTACAGATACGCAGTATTTT.

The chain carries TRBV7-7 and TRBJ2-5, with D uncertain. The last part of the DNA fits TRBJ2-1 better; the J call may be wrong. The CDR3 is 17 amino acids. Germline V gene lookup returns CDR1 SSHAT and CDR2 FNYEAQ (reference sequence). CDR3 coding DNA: TGTGCCAGCAGCCCTCAAACCGGCTACGAACCCTACAATGAGCAGTTCTTC. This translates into CASSPQTGYEPYNEQFF.

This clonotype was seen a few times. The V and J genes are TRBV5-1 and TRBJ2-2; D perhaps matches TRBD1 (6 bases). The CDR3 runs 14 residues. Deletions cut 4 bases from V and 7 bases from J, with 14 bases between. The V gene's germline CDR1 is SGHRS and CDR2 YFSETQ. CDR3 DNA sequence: TGCGCCAGCAGCCCGGGACACCTAGTCGGGGAGCTGTTTTTT. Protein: CASSPGHLVGELFF.

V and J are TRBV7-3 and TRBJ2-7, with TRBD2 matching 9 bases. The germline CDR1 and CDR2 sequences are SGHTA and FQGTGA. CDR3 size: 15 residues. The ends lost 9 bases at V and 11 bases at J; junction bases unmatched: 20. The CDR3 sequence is CASSTTGTSTAKKYF. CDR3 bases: TGTGCCAGTAGTACCACCGGGACTAGCACCGCAAAAAAGTACTTC. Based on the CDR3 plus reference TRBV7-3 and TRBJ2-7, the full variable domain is GAGVSQTPSNKVTEKGKYVELRCDPISGHTALYWYRQSLGQGPEFLIYFQGTGAADDSGLPNDRFFAVRPEGSVSTLKIQRTERGDSAVYLCASSTTGTSTAKKYFGPGTRLTVT.

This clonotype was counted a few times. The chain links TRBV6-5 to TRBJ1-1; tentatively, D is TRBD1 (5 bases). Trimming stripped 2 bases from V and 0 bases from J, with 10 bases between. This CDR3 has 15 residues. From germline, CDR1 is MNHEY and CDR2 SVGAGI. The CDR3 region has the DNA TGTGCCAGCAGTTACGGAGACAGCCTGAACACTGAAGCTTTCTTT. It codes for CASSYGDSLNTEAFF.